This passage covers 28 T cell receptor beta chains from one sample sequenced in a study of cytomegalovirus exposure and HLA in healthy donors. Method: immunoSEQ multiplex PCR; TCRdb's copy keeps in-frame clones and lacks some. Here the sample spans roughly 140,000 clones, about 89% being singletons. The sequenced sample was PBMCs. The receptors stem from a woman younger than 35 in good health and CMV-seropositive.

The rearrangement links TRBV6-1 to TRBJ2-2; 8 nucleotides agree with TRBD1. After removal of 7 bases from V and 5 bases from J, the junction contained 6 bases not matched to a gene. The CDR3 has 14 amino acids. Germline assignment: CDR1 MNHNS and CDR2 SASEGT. CDR3 in amino acids: CASIQTGDTGELFF. The DNA of the CDR3 is TGTGCCAGCATCCAGACAGGGGATACCGGGGAGCTGTTTTTT.

This chain joins TRBV19 and TRBJ1-5; 8 bases line up with TRBD1. The CDR3 consists of 15 residues. Germline CDR1 is LNHDA and CDR2 is SQIVND (reference sequence). V gave up 8 bases and J gave up 1 base; unmatched junction bases: 7. Here the CDR3 reads CASVRGQASNQPQHF. CDR3 nucleotides: TGTGCCAGTGTGAGGGGACAGGCCAGCAATCAGCCCCAGCATTTT.

CDR3: CSVEELGTDYEQYF. CDR3 coding DNA: TGCAGCGTTGAAGAGCTAGGGACAGACTACGAGCAGTACTTC. V and J are TRBV29-1 and TRBJ2-7, with 7 bases lining up with TRBD1. The CDR3 covers 14 residues. Germline V gene lookup returns CDR1 SQVTM and CDR2 ANQGSEA. J gave up 3 bases and V 0 bases, and 5 bases lay outside the gene matches.

The chain uses TRBV18 and TRBJ2-6; 7 bases are shared with TRBD1. The CDR3 runs 15 residues. The germline V gene encodes CDR1 KGHSH and CDR2 LQKENI. V dropped 6 bases and J dropped 1; count of bases not matched to a gene: 3. The CDR3 nucleotides are TGTGCCAGCTCGAAACAGGGGTCTGGGGCCAACGTCCTGACTTTC. Translating it yields CASSKQGSGANVLTF. Using reference TRBV18 and TRBJ2-6 for the parts outside the CDR3, the full variable domain is NAGVMQNPRHLVRRRGQEARLRCSPMKGHSHVYWYRQLPEEGLKFMVYLQKENIIDESGMPKERFSAEFPKEGPSILRIQQVVRGDSAAYFCASSKQGSGANVLTFGAGSRLTVL.

V is TRBV5-1 and J is TRBJ2-3, with D perhaps matching TRBD1 (5 bases). Looked up from germline, CDR1 is SGHRS and CDR2 is YFSETQ. Trimming removed 5 bases from V and 0 bases from J, with 10 bases in between. The CDR3 runs 14 residues. The CDR3 spells CASREGASTDTQYF. CDR3 DNA sequence: TGCGCCAGCAGAGAAGGGGCTAGCACAGATACGCAGTATTTT. The complete variable domain, with remaining parts taken from reference TRBV5-1 and TRBJ2-3, reads KAGVTQTPRYLIKTRGQQVTLSCSPISGHRSVSWYQQTPGQGLQFLFEYFSETQRNKGNFPGRFSGRQFSNSRSEMNVSTLELGDSALYLCASREGASTDTQYFGPGTRLTVL.

This chain uses TRBV11-2 with TRBJ2-1, with 9 bases aligning to TRBD2. The CDR3 has 15 residues. The ends lost 9 bases at V and 4 bases at J; junction bases unmatched: 10. Germline V gene sequence: CDR1 SGHAT, CDR2 FQNNGV. CDR3 in DNA: TGTGCCAGTACCCTCGTAGCGGGAGTTTACAATGAGCAGTTCTTC. It is translated as CASTLVAGVYNEQFF.

The chain couples TRBV7-2 to TRBJ2-5, with 10 bases identical to TRBD2. J was trimmed by 7 bases and V by 3 bases; bases with no gene match: 5. Germline CDR1 is SGHTA and CDR2 is FQGNSA. The CDR3 length is 14 residues. DNA for the CDR3: TGTGCCAGCAGCTTGGTAACTAGCGGGATGACCCAGTACTTC. This translates into CASSLVTSGMTQYF.

This chain links TRBV9 with TRBJ1-5; the match to TRBD1 covers 9 bases. Unmatched junction bases numbered 14, after V lost 3 bases and J lost 7 bases. CDR1 is SGDLS and CDR2 is YYNGEE in the germline V gene. The CDR3 loop spans 17 amino acids. As DNA, the CDR3 is TGTGCCAGCAGCGGAAGGGACAGGGACCCCCCGGGACAGCCCCAGCATTTT. Its protein is CASSGRDRDPPGQPQHF.

The chain uses TRBV9 and TRBJ2-7; D not certain. V lost 0 bases to trimming and J lost 1 base, with 14 bases between them. CDR1 and CDR2 (germline): SGDLS, YYNGEE. CDR3 length: 16 amino acids. The CDR3 loop reads CASSVDVSGKSYEQYF. The CDR3 coding sequence is TGTGCCAGCAGCGTAGATGTTTCAGGTAAATCCTACGAGCAGTACTTC. Using reference TRBV9 and TRBJ2-7 for the parts outside the CDR3, the full variable domain is DSGVTQTPKHLITATGQRVTLRCSPRSGDLSVYWYQQSLDQGLQFLIQYYNGEERAKGNILERFSAQQFPDLHSELNLSSLELGDSALYFCASSVDVSGKSYEQYFGPGTRLTVT.

This chain links TRBV29-1 with TRBJ2-7, with 10 bases aligning to TRBD1. The ends lost 6 bases at V and 0 bases at J; junction bases unmatched: 2. The CDR3 length is 13 residues. Germline V gene sequence: CDR1 SQVTM, CDR2 ANQGSEA. For the CDR3, the DNA is TGCAGCGTCGGGGACAGGGGCTCCTACGAGCAGTACTTC. It specifies CSVGDRGSYEQYF.

In its sample, this clone was seen once. The CDR3 region has the DNA TGTGCCAGCAGCTTTGCAGGACAGGGATCTAGCGGGAGGTACGAGCAGTACTTC. It is translated as CASSFAGQGSSGRYEQYF. The genes are TRBV7-8 and TRBJ2-7, with 11 positions matching TRBD2. Germline-derived CDR1 and CDR2 are SGHVS and FQNEAQ. The CDR3 length is 18 residues. The junction had 14 bases not matched to a gene; V was cut back by 3 bases and J by 4 bases.

The V gene is TRBV20-1, the J gene TRBJ1-4; D is uncertain. The CDR3 contains 10 residues. The V and J ends lost 3 bases and 7 bases respectively, with 3 bases between them. CDR1 is DFQATT, CDR2 SNEGSKA, per germline (reference sequence). The CDR3 protein is CSASREKLFF. DNA for the CDR3: TGCAGTGCTAGTCGTGAAAAACTGTTTTTT.

V is TRBV28 and J is TRBJ1-5; 7 bases match TRBD1. Trimming at V came to 5 bases and at J to 9 bases, leaving 13 bases not matched to a gene. Per germline, CDR1 MDHEN and CDR2 SYDVKM. This CDR3 has 15 amino acids. DNA of the CDR3: TGTGCCAGCAGTCCCCAAAGACAGGGCCGTTTGCCCCAGCATTTT. Translating gives CASSPQRQGRLPQHF.

This sequence joins TRBV5-1 and TRBJ2-1; 7 bases are a match to TRBD2. This CDR3 spans 15 amino acids. Germline CDR1 reads SGHRS; CDR2 reads YFSETQ. The trim removed 4 bases at V and 0 bases at J, leaving 4 bases unmatched. CDR3 nucleotides: TGCGCCAGCAGCGTGGGACTATTCTCCTACAATGAGCAGTTCTTC. It yields the protein CASSVGLFSYNEQFF.

This chain uses TRBV6-6 with TRBJ1-5; 7 bases match TRBD1. The germline V gene has CDR1 MNHNY and CDR2 SVGAGI (reference sequence). The CDR3 is 15 amino acids. The junction had 12 bases not matched to a gene; V was cut back by 6 bases and J by 7 bases. CDR3: CASSPSTTGEQPQHF. The CDR3 nucleotides are TGTGCCAGCAGCCCTAGCACTACAGGGGAACAGCCCCAGCATTTT.

In this sample, this clone turned up once. The CDR3: CASSQDQGFSGSNSPQETQYF. DNA of the CDR3: TGCGCCAGCAGCCAAGATCAAGGCTTCAGCGGGAGTAATTCGCCACAAGAGACCCAGTACTTC. The J gene is TRBJ2-5, the V gene TRBV4-1, with 8 bases matching TRBD2. The CDR3 runs to 21 residues. Trimming took 0 bases from V and 2 from J; bases not matched to a gene: 20. Germline-derived CDR1 and CDR2 are MGHRA and YSYEKL.

The chain employs TRBV15 and TRBJ1-5; 8 bases agree with TRBD1. CDR1 LNHNV and CDR2 YYDKDF come from the germline V gene (reference sequence). This CDR3 is 15 amino acids long. J gave up 4 bases and V 5 bases, and 7 bases lay outside the gene matches. The CDR3 loop is CATSPGTGDNQPQHF. The CDR3 DNA reads TGTGCCACCAGCCCCGGGACAGGCGATAATCAGCCCCAGCATTTT. Full variable domain (remainder filled in from reference TRBV15 and TRBJ1-5): DAMVIQNPRYQVTQFGKPVTLSCSQTLNHNVMYWYQQKSSQAPKLLFHYYDKDFNNEADTPDNFQSRRPNTSFCFLDIRSPGLGDTAMYLCATSPGTGDNQPQHFGDGTRLSIL.

The count of this clone is one. This chain connects TRBV11-3 to TRBJ1-2, with unresolved D. The V end lost 2 bases, the J end lost 6 bases, and 10 bases lay between the germline ends. CDR1 is SGHNT, CDR2 YENEEA, per germline. The CDR3 is 13 amino acids. The CDR3 loop is CASSLSAEHGYTF. As DNA, the CDR3 is TGTGCCAGCAGCTTAAGTGCGGAGCATGGCTACACCTTC.

Written as DNA, the CDR3 is TGTGCCACCATCTCGTTTCTACAGATGAACACTGAAGCTTTCTTT. It codes for CATISFLQMNTEAFF. The chain recombines TRBV6-5 with TRBJ1-1, with D unclear. Germline V gene sequence: CDR1 MNHEY, CDR2 SVGAGI. The CDR3 has 15 residues. Between the trimmed V and J ends, which lost 10 bases and 0 bases, there was a span of 18 bases.

A single count supports this clone. V usage is TRBV19 and J usage is TRBJ2-7; D perhaps matches TRBD1 (6 bases). The CDR3 spans 14 residues. CDR1 is LNHDA and CDR2 is SQIVND in the germline V gene (reference sequence). The ends were cut back, 1 base at V and 5 bases at J, with 12 bases in the middle. The CDR3 DNA is TGTGCCAGTAGTATAGGAACAGGGATGAACGAGCAGTACTTC. Translation: CASSIGTGMNEQYF.

V and J are TRBV5-1 and TRBJ2-6; D unclear. The CDR3 totals 15 residues. V lost 0 bases and J 1 base, leaving 5 bases between the germline ends. Germline-derived CDR1 and CDR2 are SGHRS and YFSETQ. The DNA of the CDR3 is TGCGCCAGCAGCTTGGCCGGGTCTGGGGCCAACGTCCTGACTTTC. It translates to CASSLAGSGANVLTF.

The J gene is TRBJ2-6, the V gene TRBV27, with 8 bases lining up with TRBD1. This CDR3 has 24 residues. Unmatched junction bases numbered 22, after V lost 0 bases and J lost 0 bases. Germline-derived CDR1 and CDR2 are MNHEY and SMNVEV (reference sequence). CDR3 nucleotide sequence: TGTGCCAGCAGTTTATCGGGAGGCTGGTACGGGTCCAGGGGGCCACTCTCTGGGGCCAACGTCCTGACTTTC. Protein product: CASSLSGGWYGSRGPLSGANVLTF.

This sequence joins TRBV6-1 and TRBJ1-1, with D possibly being TRBD1 (6 bases). This CDR3 is built from 14 residues. CDR1 MNHNS and CDR2 SASEGT come from the germline V gene. Trimming took 1 base from V and 8 from J, leaving 14 bases between them. CDR3 sequence: CASSEGGRGSEAFF. DNA of the CDR3: TGTGCCAGCAGTGAAGGGGGGAGGGGGTCGGAAGCTTTCTTT.

This clone was detected only once. The J gene is TRBJ2-2, the V gene TRBV27, with D possibly being TRBD2 (6 bases). Germline assignment: CDR1 MNHEY and CDR2 SMNVEV (reference sequence). V was trimmed by 3 bases and J by 7 bases, leaving 6 bases between them. This CDR3 comprises 12 residues. CDR3 DNA: TGTGCCAGCAGTTTGCGGGACGGGGAGCTGTTTTTT. Amino acids: CASSLRDGELFF.

The rearrangement uses TRBV30 and TRBJ2-7; the D gene is possibly TRBD2 (5 bases). Looked up from germline, CDR1 is GTSNPN and CDR2 is SVGIG (reference sequence). V lost 2 bases to trimming and J lost 5 bases, with 7 bases between them. The CDR3 covers 11 residues. CDR3 DNA sequence: TGTGCCTGGAGTCGGAGGAACGAGCAGTACTTC. Protein: CAWSRRNEQYF. Full variable domain (outside the CDR3, taken from reference TRBV30 and TRBJ2-7): SQTIHQWPATLVQPVGSPLSLECTVEGTSNPNLYWYRQAAGRGLQLLFYSVGIGQISSEVPQNLSASRPQDRQFILSSKKLLLSDSGFYLCAWSRRNEQYFGPGTRLTVT.

The V call is TRBV19, the J call TRBJ2-7; 8 nucleotides agree with TRBD1. CDR1 and CDR2 (germline): LNHDA, SQIVND (reference sequence). The CDR3 length is 12 residues. The ends lost 7 bases at V and 5 bases at J; junction bases unmatched: 4. The CDR3 DNA sequence: TGTGCCAGTATTGGACAGGGCCACGAGCAGTACTTC. Protein product: CASIGQGHEQYF.

As regards this clone: The junction and the germline gene differ at one end; a read error may be behind it. For the CDR3, the DNA is TGTGCCTCCAAACAGGGAGTGCCGCCCTATGACTACACCTTC. Its translation is CASKQGVPPYDYTF. This rearrangement joins TRBV30 to TRBJ1-2; D is perhaps TRBD1 (6 bases). The CDR3 spans 14 residues. Germline CDR1 GTSNPN, CDR2 SVGIG (reference sequence).

The chain employs TRBV6-6 and TRBJ2-7, with a tentative D call TRBD2 (5 bases). There are 12 residues in the CDR3. CDR1 and CDR2 (germline): MNHNY, SVGAGI (reference sequence). The V and J ends lost 2 bases and 3 bases respectively, with 5 bases between them. The CDR3 DNA sequence: TGTGCCAGCAGTTACGAGGGCTACGAGCAGTACTTC. Translated, it gives CASSYEGYEQYF.